This entry lists 10 T cell receptor beta chains sequenced from one sample in a study of cytomegalovirus exposure and HLA in healthy donors. Clones were read by immunoSEQ multiplex PCR, and TCRdb kept only the in-frame ones, dropping some. The data show under 110,000 clones, with 88% seen just once and about 1.8% held by the top ten. The material sequenced was PBMCs. Receptor source: a woman aged 18-29 years in good health and CMV-seropositive.

The gene calls are TRBV4-1 and TRBJ2-2; D remains ambiguous. The CDR3 spans 12 residues. The germline V gene encodes CDR1 MGHRA and CDR2 YSYEKL. Trimming took 4 bases from V and 4 from J, leaving 4 bases between them. CDR3 loop: CASSRVTGELFF. The DNA for the CDR3 is TGCGCCAGCAGCCGAGTCACCGGGGAGCTGTTTTTT.

This chain joins TRBV9 and TRBJ1-4; no clear D. Trimming removed 0 bases at V and 0 bases at J, with 6 bases between. Germline V gene sequence: CDR1 SGDLS, CDR2 YYNGEE. The CDR3 is 15 residues long. The CDR3 region is CASSVGSATNEKLFF. CDR3 DNA: TGTGCCAGCAGCGTAGGCAGCGCAACTAATGAAAAACTGTTTTTT.

The gene calls are TRBV10-3 and TRBJ1-2; D call uncertain. Germline V gene data show CDR1 as ENHRY and CDR2 as SYGVKD. The CDR3 is 19 residues long. V gave up 3 bases and J gave up 2 bases, with 25 bases separating them. CDR3 sequence reads: CAISESPGGSAPINYGYTF. CDR3 sequence (DNA): TGTGCCATCAGTGAAAGTCCAGGAGGCTCCGCGCCTATCAACTATGGCTACACCTTC.

The chain is built from TRBV28 and TRBJ1-4; D not certain. CDR1 and CDR2 (germline): MDHEN, SYDVKM. The CDR3 sequence is 14 residues long. Trimming removed 5 bases from V and 6 bases from J, with 13 bases in between. The CDR3 DNA reads TGTGCCAGCAGTCCCCACGGGGAGCATGAAAAACTGTTTTTT. This gives the protein CASSPHGEHEKLFF.

The rearrangement links TRBV9 to TRBJ2-7; the match to TRBD1 covers 7 bases. CDR3 size: 14 residues. The V segment lost 4 bases and the J segment 5 bases; nucleotides outside the gene matches: 9. Germline-derived CDR1 and CDR2 are SGDLS and YYNGEE. The CDR3 DNA reads as TGTGCCAGCAGCTCCCAGACAGGGTCCGACGAGCAGTACTTC. Translation gives CASSSQTGSDEQYF.

The chain combines TRBV18 with TRBJ1-4; the match to TRBD1 covers 9 bases. V lost 1 base, J lost 6 bases, and 3 bases stayed unmatched. The CDR3 runs to 15 residues. CDR1 KGHSH and CDR2 LQKENI come from the germline V gene. CDR3 DNA sequence: TGTGCCAGCTCACCACGTAGGACAGGGGATGAAAAACTGTTTTTT. Translated: CASSPRRTGDEKLFF.

The rearrangement joins TRBV4-1 to TRBJ1-5, with a tentative D call TRBD1 (6 bases). V lost 4 bases, J lost 2 bases, and 15 bases lay in between. Germline V gene lookup returns CDR1 MGHRA and CDR2 YSYEKL. The CDR3 runs 16 residues. Here the CDR3 DNA reads TGCGCCAGCAGCCCTGTAACAGGGTTTGGCAATCAGCCCCAGCATTTT. Protein: CASSPVTGFGNQPQHF.

This rearrangement joins TRBV15 to TRBJ2-2; tentative D call: TRBD2 (5 bases). The V gene lost 5 bases and the J gene lost 7 bases, with 17 bases spanning the gap. This CDR3 contains 15 residues. Germline CDR1 LNHNV, CDR2 YYDKDF (reference sequence). CDR3 amino acids: CATSSGSDGGGELFF. The CDR3 DNA sequence: TGTGCCACCAGCTCGGGGTCCGACGGTGGCGGGGAGCTGTTTTTT.

This clone came up once. Because it lacks the conserved phenylalanine or tryptophan at the end, this CDR3 is likely a read error. No DNA is shown, since the ends of the CDR3 on it are uncertain; the CDR3 is the one TCRdb lists. V usage is TRBV2 and J usage is TRBJ2-7; no check of the table's D call, TRBD1, against the DNA was made. The CDR3 length equals 11 residues, ends included. Germline values: CDR1 SNHLY, CDR2 FYNNEI. CDR3 amino acids: CASWGGTGRGN.

This chain uses TRBV4-3 with TRBJ2-3; 12 bases align to TRBD2. The CDR3 has 18 amino acids. With V trimmed by 1 base and J by 0 bases, 5 bases remained unmatched. Germline values: CDR1 LGHNA, CDR2 YSLEER. CDR3 region: CASSQGATSGGSTDTQYF. CDR3 nucleotide sequence: TGCGCCAGCAGCCAAGGAGCGACTAGCGGGGGTAGCACAGATACGCAGTATTTT.